These 26 T cell receptor beta chains came from one sample sequenced in a study of blood T cell repertoires in COVID-19. Profiling relied on immunoSEQ multiplex PCR, and the TCRdb table lists in-frame clones only, not all of them. The data hold over 50,000 clones, with 91% observed a single time. Source material: peripheral blood. The source of these receptors is a woman aged 55-70 years with active or convalescent COVID-19.

The rearrangement joins TRBV5-1 to TRBJ1-1, with D uncertain. The V end lost 0 bases, the J end lost 6 bases, and 12 bases lay between the germline ends. The CDR3 runs 14 residues. Looked up from germline, CDR1 is SGHRS and CDR2 is YFSETQ. The CDR3: CASSLAVAGAEAFF. CDR3 bases: TGCGCCAGCAGCTTGGCCGTGGCAGGCGCTGAAGCTTTCTTT.

V usage is TRBV29-1 and J usage is TRBJ1-5; D remains ambiguous. Trimming stripped 8 bases from V and 4 bases from J, with 6 bases between. Germline loops: CDR1 SQVTM, CDR2 ANQGSEA. The CDR3 runs 10 residues. As DNA, the CDR3 is TGCAGCAGCCATAATCAGCCCCAGCATTTT. Residues: CSSHNQPQHF.

J is TRBJ1-2 and V is TRBV19, with 9 bases that match TRBD1. CDR1 LNHDA and CDR2 SQIVND come from the germline V gene (reference sequence). With V trimmed by 4 bases and J by 8 bases, 5 bases remained unmatched. There are 13 residues in the CDR3. In DNA form, the CDR3 reads TGTGCCAGTAGTAGGGGACAGGGTCGAGGCTACACCTTC. Amino acid sequence: CASSRGQGRGYTF. The full variable domain, with the rest looked up from reference TRBV19 and TRBJ1-2, is DGGITQSPKYLFRKEGQNVTLSCEQNLNHDAMYWYRQDPGQGLRLIYYSQIVNDFQKGDIAEGYSVSREKKESFPLTVTSAQKNPTAFYLCASSRGQGRGYTFGSGTRLTVV.

The CDR3 region is CSVARADYGYTF. The CDR3 DNA reads as TGCAGCGTTGCCAGGGCAGACTATGGCTACACCTTC. V gene TRBV29-1 combines with J gene TRBJ1-2; perhaps TRBD1 as D (5 bases). Germline V CDR1 and CDR2: SQVTM, ANQGSEA. V was trimmed by 4 bases and J by 3 bases, leaving 9 bases between them. This CDR3 contains 12 residues.

The V and J genes are TRBV4-1 and TRBJ2-1; TRBD2 aligns across 13 bases. Trimming cost V 1 base and J 6 bases; bases outside gene matches: 6. There are 17 residues in the CDR3. The germline V gene encodes CDR1 MGHRA and CDR2 YSYEKL. The DNA for the CDR3 is TGCGCCAGCAGCCAAGGCCCCGGACTAGCGGGAGTCAATGAGCAGTTCTTC. It encodes CASSQGPGLAGVNEQFF.

This chain connects TRBV4-3 to TRBJ2-1; 10 positions agree with TRBD2. Trimming cost V 3 bases and J 6 bases; bases outside gene matches: 8. This CDR3 has 16 residues. Germline V gene data show CDR1 as LGHNA and CDR2 as YSLEER. In DNA form, the CDR3 reads TGCGCCAGCAGCCACCTTCTAGCGGGAGCGATCAATGAGCAGTTCTTC. Encoded protein: CASSHLLAGAINEQFF.

This clone was seen a single time. The CDR3 DNA reads as TGTGCCACCAGCAGAGATCAACAGGGCTCTGGAAACACCATATATTTT. It is translated as CATSRDQQGSGNTIYF. This chain connects TRBV15 to TRBJ1-3; D may be TRBD1 (6 bases). This CDR3 is built from 16 residues. V shed 0 bases and J shed 0 bases, with 9 bases lying between them. Germline V gene sequence: CDR1 LNHNV, CDR2 YYDKDF (reference sequence).

The rearrangement uses TRBV7-2 and TRBJ1-2, with 12 bases matching TRBD1. Germline lookup yields CDR1 SGHTA and CDR2 FQGNSA. J was trimmed by 3 bases and V by 3 bases; bases with no gene match: 11. The CDR3 covers 18 residues. The CDR3 DNA is TGTGCCAGCAGCTTCGGAGGGGACAGGGGGCGGGTTGACTATGGCTACACCTTC. This codes for CASSFGGDRGRVDYGYTF.

The V call is TRBV28, the J call TRBJ2-1; 11 bases align to TRBD2. The germline V gene has CDR1 MDHEN and CDR2 SYDVKM. The ends lost 8 bases at V and 6 bases at J; junction bases unmatched: 15. The CDR3 has 17 residues. The CDR3 DNA follows: TGTGCCAGCCAGAAAATATTGCTAGCGGGAGGCCCCAATGAGCAGTTCTTC. Residues: CASQKILLAGGPNEQFF.

V is TRBV7-6 and J is TRBJ2-7; D unclear. The V end was cut by 0 bases, the J end by 3 bases, with 6 bases between. CDR3 size: 13 residues. The germline gives CDR1 SGHVS, CDR2 FNYEAQ. DNA of the CDR3: TGTGCCAGCAGCTTAGCCCCCAACTACGAGCAGTACTTC. As protein: CASSLAPNYEQYF.

The chain recombines TRBV18 with TRBJ2-1; 7 nucleotides align to TRBD2. V lost 8 bases to trimming and J lost 7 bases; unmatched junction nucleotides: 14. This CDR3 has 15 residues. Per germline, CDR1 KGHSH and CDR2 LQKENI. This CDR3 reads CASLPASGPYNEQFF. The CDR3 bases are TGTGCCAGCCTTCCGGCTAGCGGACCTTATAATGAGCAGTTCTTC. Based on the CDR3 plus reference TRBV18 and TRBJ2-1, the full variable domain is NAGVMQNPRHLVRRRGQEARLRCSPMKGHSHVYWYRQLPEEGLKFMVYLQKENIIDESGMPKERFSAEFPKEGPSILRIQQVVRGDSAAYFCASLPASGPYNEQFFGPGTRLTVL.

The rearrangement uses TRBV5-4 and TRBJ1-2; 7 bases are shared with TRBD1. Germline V gene lookup returns CDR1 SGHNT and CDR2 YYREEE (reference sequence). CDR3 length: 15 amino acids. Germline trimming cut 0 bases from V and 2 bases from J; bases unmatched to any gene: 4. CDR3 sequence: CASSLAEGANYGYTF. The DNA for the CDR3 is TGTGCCAGCAGCTTGGCGGAGGGGGCAAACTATGGCTACACCTTC.

The chain joins TRBV7-2 to TRBJ2-2; perhaps TRBD1 as D (6 bases). The CDR3 is 16 residues long. V was cut by 0 bases and J by 1 base, with 9 bases left in between. Germline V lookup: CDR1 SGHTA, CDR2 FQGNSA. Here the CDR3 DNA reads TGTGCCAGCAGCTTAGCCGGGACAAAGAACACCGGGGAGCTGTTTTTT. It is translated as CASSLAGTKNTGELFF.

This rearrangement joins TRBV5-1 to TRBJ1-5; 11 bases align to TRBD1. The V gene end was trimmed by 4 bases and the J gene end by 6 bases; junction bases not matched to a gene: 6. This CDR3 contains 15 residues. The germline gives CDR1 SGHRS, CDR2 YFSETQ. The CDR3: CASSPGTGGGQPQHF. The CDR3 DNA is TGCGCCAGCAGCCCCGGGACAGGGGGAGGTCAGCCCCAGCATTTT.

The rearrangement uses TRBV30 and TRBJ2-3; D not resolved. V was pared by 4 bases and J by 10 bases, with 15 bases between. Germline CDR1 is GTSNPN and CDR2 is SVGIG (reference sequence). The CDR3 covers 12 residues. The DNA for the CDR3 is TGTGCCTGGACCTTGACTGGAACGGCGCAGTATTTT. This codes for CAWTLTGTAQYF.

The V gene is TRBV5-1, the J gene TRBJ1-2; weak D call: TRBD1 (6 bases). V gave up 1 base and J gave up 4 bases, with 20 bases separating them. The CDR3 spans 17 residues. CDR1 is SGHRS and CDR2 is YFSETQ in the germline V gene. CDR3 amino acids: CASSLWSSHREGYGYTF. CDR3 bases: TGCGCCAGCAGCTTGTGGTCCTCCCACAGGGAAGGCTATGGCTACACCTTC.

The CDR3 DNA reads as TGTGCCAGCAGCCTGGGGGGTGCCTATGGCTACACCTTC. This encodes CASSLGGAYGYTF. V gene TRBV11-2 combines with J gene TRBJ1-2; D may be TRBD1 (5 bases). This CDR3 is built from 13 residues. The germline gives CDR1 SGHAT, CDR2 FQNNGV. Trimming took off 5 bases at V and 4 bases at J, with 11 bases between the two ends.

The V call is TRBV29-1, the J call TRBJ2-1; a weak D match, TRBD1 (6 bases). Germline V gene sequence: CDR1 SQVTM, CDR2 ANQGSEA. Trimming stripped 6 bases from V and 9 bases from J, with 12 bases between. The CDR3 spans 11 residues. The CDR3 region is CSVRRGSEQFF. CDR3 nucleotides: TGCAGCGTGCGCAGGGGAAGTGAGCAGTTCTTC.

This chain links TRBV5-1 with TRBJ2-2; D might be TRBD1 (6 bases). CDR1 is SGHRS and CDR2 is YFSETQ in the germline V gene. The CDR3 has 15 residues. V lost 7 bases and J 3 bases, leaving 16 bases between the germline ends. The CDR3, as DNA: TGCGCCAGCGGGTTGGACAGCCCACACACCGGGGAGCTGTTTTTT. Translated, it gives CASGLDSPHTGELFF.

This rearrangement joins TRBV15 to TRBJ2-1, with 10 positions matching TRBD1. The CDR3 loop spans 14 amino acids. V was pared by 0 bases and J by 8 bases, with 1 base of the junction left unmatched. The germline CDR1 and CDR2 sequences are LNHNV and YYDKDF (reference sequence). Written as DNA, the CDR3 is TGTGCCACCAGCAGAGATGGGACAGGGGATGAGCAGTTCTTC. As protein: CATSRDGTGDEQFF.

This chain links TRBV7-9 with TRBJ1-6; D gene uncertain. The V end was cut by 0 bases, the J end by 9 bases, with 9 bases between. The CDR3 is 14 amino acids. From germline, CDR1 is SEHNR and CDR2 FQNEAQ (reference sequence). The CDR3 protein is CASSLALVGSPLHF. The CDR3 coding sequence is TGTGCCAGCAGCTTAGCCCTAGTAGGTTCACCCCTCCACTTT.

This chain joins TRBV6-5 and TRBJ1-1; 9 positions agree with TRBD1. The CDR3 is 14 residues long. Germline assignment: CDR1 MNHEY and CDR2 SVGAGI. J lost 8 bases, V lost 7 bases, and 11 bases had no gene match. CDR3 sequence (DNA): TGTGCCAGCAATAAACAGGGGGCGGTTAGGGAAGCTTTCTTT. Translating it yields CASNKQGAVREAFF.

This clone was seen a single time. The CDR3 coding sequence is TGCAGCGCAATATACCCGGCGGGCACAGATACGCAGTATTTT. Protein sequence: CSAIYPAGTDTQYF. V is TRBV29-1 and J is TRBJ2-3; no clear D. Germline V gene sequence: CDR1 SQVTM, CDR2 ANQGSEA. V dropped 7 bases and J dropped 1 base, with 15 bases sitting between them. This CDR3 is built from 14 residues.

The V gene is TRBV5-4, the J gene TRBJ1-2; the match to TRBD1 covers 8 bases. CDR3 length equals 15 residues. The V and J ends lost 2 bases and 3 bases, in that order; junction bases with no gene match: 6. Germline V gives CDR1 SGHNT, CDR2 YYREEE (reference sequence). In DNA form, the CDR3 reads TGTGCCAGCAGCTTAGACAGGGGAGGGTACTATGGCTACACCTTC. It translates to CASSLDRGGYYGYTF.

This chain joins TRBV19 and TRBJ2-3; no clear D. Per the germline V gene, CDR1 is LNHDA and CDR2 is SQIVND (reference sequence). Deletions cut 6 bases from V and 5 bases from J, with 12 bases between. The CDR3 runs 13 residues. CDR3 nucleotide sequence: TGTGCCAGTAGAAGGAGTGGTGGAGATACGCAGTATTTT. This translates into CASRRSGGDTQYF. The entire variable domain, with the rest obtained from reference TRBV19 and TRBJ2-3, is as follows: DGGITQSPKYLFRKEGQNVTLSCEQNLNHDAMYWYRQDPGQGLRLIYYSQIVNDFQKGDIAEGYSVSREKKESFPLTVTSAQKNPTAFYLCASRRSGGDTQYFGPGTRLTVL.

The chain has TRBV19 and TRBJ2-1, with 7 bases aligning to TRBD1. Germline V gives CDR1 LNHDA, CDR2 SQIVND (reference sequence). V dropped 1 base and J dropped 6; count of bases not matched to a gene: 6. The CDR3 length is 15 residues. The CDR3: CASSIGSGTANEQFF. The CDR3 DNA is TGTGCCAGTAGTATAGGTTCGGGGACAGCCAATGAGCAGTTCTTC.